These 31 T cell receptor beta chains originate from one sample sequenced in a study of T cell responses to AZD1222 COVID-19 vaccine. The assay was immunoSEQ multiplex PCR, and TCRdb's table has in-frame clones only and misses some. This sample has 160,000 or so clones, with 70% to 90% found just once. The source material was peripheral blood, sampled on day 0 of AZD1222 vaccination. These receptors originate from an adult in good health.

The CDR3 bases are TGTGCCAGCAGCTTCGGCGTCGGGGTGGATGGCTACACCTTC. Translating gives CASSFGVGVDGYTF. The V gene is TRBV7-9, the J gene TRBJ1-2, with D unresolved. The V end was cut by 3 bases, the J end by 6 bases, with 14 bases between. The CDR3 extends over 14 amino acids. Looked up from germline, CDR1 is SEHNR and CDR2 is FQNEAQ (reference sequence).

The sample holds one count of this clone. V is TRBV6-5 and J is TRBJ1-6; TRBD1 aligns across 8 bases. The CDR3 has 14 amino acids. V gave up 6 bases and J gave up 5 bases; unmatched junction bases: 3. Germline CDR1 and CDR2: MNHEY and SVGAGI. This chain's CDR3 is CASRGGQDNSPLHF. The CDR3 DNA reads TGTGCCAGCAGGGGGGGACAGGATAATTCACCCCTCCACTTT.

The genes are TRBV11-2 and TRBJ2-5; TRBD1 might be the D (5 bases). Per the germline V gene, CDR1 is SGHAT and CDR2 is FQNNGV. This CDR3 spans 14 amino acids. Trimming removed 5 bases from V and 7 bases from J, with 17 bases in between. The CDR3 DNA is TGTGCCAGCAGCCAAGAAGGGGTTGGCGGGACCCAGTACTTC. Its protein product is CASSQEGVGGTQYF.

This chain joins TRBV11-2 and TRBJ2-7, with 9 bases lining up with TRBD1. The CDR3 loop spans 13 amino acids. Germline CDR1 reads SGHAT; CDR2 reads FQNNGV. V was clipped by 6 bases and J by 7 bases; unmatched bases: 7. The CDR3 sequence is CASRKQGAPEQYF. For the CDR3, the DNA is TGTGCCAGCAGAAAACAGGGGGCGCCGGAGCAGTACTTC.

The rearrangement links TRBV7-8 to TRBJ2-7, with D maybe TRBD1 (6 bases). Trimming pared 3 bases from V and 1 base from J, leaving 10 bases between. This CDR3 contains 14 residues. Germline CDR1 SGHVS, CDR2 FQNEAQ. Written as DNA, the CDR3 is TGTGCCAGCAGCTTTGAGACAGGATCCTACGAGCAGTACTTC. Encoded protein: CASSFETGSYEQYF.

This clone turned up a few times. The rearrangement uses TRBV5-1 and TRBJ1-1, with 12 bases that match TRBD1. CDR1 and CDR2 (germline): SGHRS, YFSETQ. The CDR3 spans 17 residues. J lost 2 bases, V lost 3 bases, and 8 bases had no gene match. CDR3 coding DNA: TGCGCCAGCAGCTGGACCGGGACAGGGGGCCGAAACACTGAAGCTTTCTTT. It yields the protein CASSWTGTGGRNTEAFF.

The chain combines TRBV19 with TRBJ1-5; TRBD1 might be the D (6 bases). The CDR3 is made up of 18 amino acids. Germline loops: CDR1 LNHDA, CDR2 SQIVND (reference sequence). The V gene lost 8 bases and the J gene lost 6 bases, with 29 bases spanning the gap. The DNA for the CDR3 is TGTGCCAGTGCCTACGAAAGGGTGGGGAACAGAGGGGGTCAGCCCCAGCATTTT. As protein: CASAYERVGNRGGQPQHF.

V and J are TRBV7-2 and TRBJ1-1; 10 nucleotides match TRBD1. Per germline, CDR1 SGHTA and CDR2 FQGNSA. This CDR3 contains 15 residues. Trimming took 5 bases from V and 6 from J; bases not matched to a gene: 9. The CDR3 here is CASSPQGQGWAEAFF. The CDR3, as DNA: TGTGCCAGCAGCCCTCAGGGACAGGGGTGGGCTGAAGCTTTCTTT.

V gene TRBV7-2 combines with J gene TRBJ1-5, with a tentative D call TRBD1 (5 bases). V lost 5 bases and J 1 base, leaving 15 bases between the germline ends. The CDR3 runs to 16 residues. Germline CDR1 is SGHTA and CDR2 is FQGNSA. Here the CDR3 reads CASSPRGEPSNQPQHF. The CDR3 bases are TGTGCCAGCAGCCCAAGAGGGGAACCGAGCAATCAGCCCCAGCATTTT.

The chain couples TRBV19 to TRBJ1-3; D gene ambiguous. The CDR3 consists of 15 residues. V was shortened by 5 bases and J by 0 bases, with 11 bases between the two germline ends. Per the germline V gene, CDR1 is LNHDA and CDR2 is SQIVND (reference sequence). The CDR3 coding sequence is TGTGCCAGTAGTCCCACGCGGAGCTCTGGAAACACCATATATTTT. This encodes CASSPTRSSGNTIYF.

The V gene is TRBV7-2, the J gene TRBJ1-2, with a tentative D call TRBD1 (5 bases). Germline CDR1 SGHTA, CDR2 FQGNSA. The CDR3 covers 15 residues. V lost 0 bases and J 1 base, leaving 9 bases between the germline ends. CDR3 region: CASSLATGRNYGYTF. CDR3 coding DNA: TGTGCCAGCAGCTTAGCCACAGGACGTAACTATGGCTACACCTTC.

The J gene is TRBJ1-4, the V gene TRBV7-9, with D tentatively TRBD1 (6 bases). The V gene's germline CDR1 is SEHNR and CDR2 FQNEAQ (reference sequence). The CDR3 has 13 amino acids. Trimming took off 3 bases at V and 10 bases at J, with 12 bases between the two ends. The CDR3 bases are TGTGCCAGCAGCTTTTACAGGGTTGGAAAACTGTTTTTT. Its translation: CASSFYRVGKLFF.

The chain couples TRBV11-3 to TRBJ2-2; perhaps TRBD1 as D (7 bases). The CDR3 extends over 15 amino acids. Germline V gene data show CDR1 as SGHNT and CDR2 as YENEEA. The V gene lost 4 bases and the J gene lost 3 bases, with 12 bases spanning the gap. CDR3 protein: CASSSRGTDTGELFF. Here the CDR3 DNA reads TGTGCCAGCAGCTCCCGCGGGACAGACACCGGGGAGCTGTTTTTT.

The chain recombines TRBV14 with TRBJ2-7; D uncertain. The V end lost 3 bases, the J end lost 7 bases, and 13 bases lay between the germline ends. Germline V gives CDR1 SGHDN, CDR2 FVKESK. The length of the CDR3 is 13 residues. CDR3 nucleotides: TGTGCCAGCAGCCAGATGATTATGGGGGAGCAGTACGTC. Translated, it gives CASSQMIMGEQYV.

This clone was seen once. This chain links TRBV5-1 with TRBJ2-1; 9 bases align to TRBD2. Germline V CDR1 and CDR2: SGHRS, YFSETQ. The ends lost 4 bases at V and 1 base at J; junction bases unmatched: 3. This CDR3 is built from 15 residues. CDR3 loop: CASSISGGSYNEQFF. CDR3 nucleotide sequence: TGCGCCAGCAGCATTAGCGGGGGATCCTACAATGAGCAGTTCTTC.

The rearrangement joins TRBV6-5 to TRBJ2-3; possible D gene TRBD2, 6 bases. Germline CDR1 and CDR2: MNHEY and SVGAGI. The CDR3 is 14 residues long. V was clipped by 6 bases and J by 7 bases, with 17 bases between them. The CDR3, as DNA: TGTGCCAGCAGCCTGGGGAGAGGGACTTATACGCAGTATTTT. It translates to CASSLGRGTYTQYF.

The chain recombines TRBV3-1 (or the pseudogene TRBV3-2) with TRBJ1-1, with 10 bases fitting TRBD1. The trim removed 4 bases at V and 1 base at J, leaving 9 bases unmatched. Germline lookup yields CDR1 LGHDT and CDR2 YNNKEL (reference sequence). The CDR3 contains 17 residues. CDR3 region: CASSRPGTGERNTEAFF. CDR3 sequence (DNA): TGTGCCAGCAGCCGCCCAGGGACAGGGGAGAGGAACACTGAAGCTTTCTTT.

The chain uses TRBV9 and TRBJ2-1, with 12 bases matching TRBD2. Germline V gives CDR1 SGDLS, CDR2 YYNGEE. The J segment lost 7 bases and the V segment lost 0 bases, leaving 26 bases of the junction unmatched. CDR3 size: 23 residues. DNA of the CDR3: TGTGCCAGCAGCGTAGGGGCGCCGGTTGGAGGACTAGCGGGACGAGGAGGGAGAAATGAGCAGTTCTTC. Protein: CASSVGAPVGGLAGRGGRNEQFF.

The rearrangement uses TRBV7-8 and TRBJ2-2, with no clear D. Trimming cost V 1 base and J 2 bases, with 8 bases left between them. Germline V gene data show CDR1 as SGHVS and CDR2 as FQNEAQ. CDR3 length: 15 residues. The CDR3 DNA reads TGTGCCAGCAGCTTAGGAGCAGCTAACACCGGGGAGCTGTTTTTT. Translated, it gives CASSLGAANTGELFF.

The chain combines TRBV5-4 with TRBJ2-3, with D perhaps assigned TRBD1 or TRBD2 (5 bases each). The V gene lost 6 bases and the J gene lost 4 bases, with 21 bases spanning the gap. The CDR3 spans 16 residues. Per the germline V gene, CDR1 is SGHNT and CDR2 is YYREEE (reference sequence). The CDR3 loop is CASTPTGTKFADTQYF. The CDR3 DNA reads as TGTGCCAGCACGCCAACCGGGACCAAGTTCGCAGATACGCAGTATTTT.

The chain recombines TRBV7-9 with TRBJ2-7; tentative D call: TRBD2 (5 bases). V lost 5 bases to trimming and J lost 7 bases, with 15 bases between them. The germline gives CDR1 SEHNR, CDR2 FQNEAQ (reference sequence). There are 13 residues in the CDR3. CDR3 in DNA: TGTGCCAGCAGCCCGTCGGGGAGAGGAGAGCAGTACTTC. Its translation: CASSPSGRGEQYF.

This clone was picked up a small number of times. This CDR3 is CASSLGTISGNTIYF. In DNA, the CDR3 is TGTGCCAGCAGTTTAGGCACCATCTCTGGAAACACCATATATTTT. J is TRBJ1-3 and V is TRBV28; no reliable D call. The CDR3 has 15 residues. Trimming cost V 2 bases and J 0 bases, with 8 bases left between them. Germline V gene data show CDR1 as MDHEN and CDR2 as SYDVKM.

This clone was counted a single time. V gene TRBV7-2 combines with J gene TRBJ2-3, with 7 positions matching TRBD2. The length of the CDR3 is 18 residues. The V segment lost 1 base and the J segment 1 base; nucleotides outside the gene matches: 11. CDR1 is SGHTA, CDR2 FQGNSA, per germline. The DNA for the CDR3 is TGTGCCAGCAGCTTAGGAGGGCTAGCGGTGACTCGCACAGATACGCAGTATTTT. Its protein is CASSLGGLAVTRTDTQYF.

The chain employs TRBV24-1 and TRBJ1-2, with D hard to call. Germline CDR1 reads KGHDR; CDR2 reads SFDVKD. Trimming took off 0 bases at V and 4 bases at J, with 8 bases between the two ends. CDR3 length: 14 residues. The CDR3 protein is CATSDLGRSYGYTF. The CDR3 DNA reads as TGTGCCACCAGTGATTTGGGACGGTCCTATGGCTACACCTTC.

This clone appeared once. CDR3 protein: CASREGQGGTEAFF. DNA of the CDR3: TGTGCCAGCAGGGAGGGACAGGGTGGGACTGAAGCTTTCTTT. The chain recombines TRBV2 with TRBJ1-1; 9 bases align to TRBD1. V shed 6 bases, J shed 5 bases, and the junction held 7 bases outside the gene matches. Germline CDR1 and CDR2: SNHLY and FYNNEI. This CDR3 has 14 amino acids.

This clone has a single count. The chain is built from TRBV28 and TRBJ1-5; D is possibly TRBD1 (5 bases). V was cut by 7 bases and J by 2 bases, with 12 bases left in between. This CDR3 spans 14 amino acids. Looked up from germline, CDR1 is MDHEN and CDR2 is SYDVKM. The CDR3 loop is CASTQGDGNQPQHF. CDR3 coding DNA: TGTGCCAGCACTCAAGGGGACGGCAATCAGCCCCAGCATTTT.

The V and J genes are TRBV7-8 and TRBJ2-5; 7 bases match TRBD1. There are 15 residues in the CDR3. With V trimmed by 4 bases and J by 2 bases, 7 bases remained unmatched. CDR1 is SGHVS, CDR2 FQNEAQ, per germline. The CDR3 nucleotides are TGTGCCAGCAGCTCACAGGGGAGTCCACAAGAGACCCAGTACTTC. Its translation: CASSSQGSPQETQYF.

This clone was counted only a few times. The rearrangement links TRBV7-9 to TRBJ2-2; D is uncertain. Germline V gene sequence: CDR1 SEHNR, CDR2 FQNEAQ (reference sequence). Trimming cost V 7 bases and J 3 bases, with 3 bases left between them. The CDR3 is 11 amino acids. CDR3 residues: CASKDTGELFF. The CDR3 nucleotides read TGTGCCAGCAAGGACACCGGGGAGCTGTTTTTT.

As regards this clone: The junction departs from germline at one end; a sequencing error may be responsible. The gene calls are TRBV28 and TRBJ2-7; no clear D. The germline V gene has CDR1 MDHEN and CDR2 SYDVKM. The CDR3 extends over 11 amino acids. CDR3 sequence (DNA): TGTGCCAGCAGTTCCCCAACGACAAGACTTTTC. Residues: CASSSPTTRLF. Based on the CDR3 plus reference TRBV28 and TRBJ2-7, the full variable domain is DVKVTQSSRYLVKRTGEKVFLECVQDMDHENMFWYRQDPGLGLRLIYFSYDVKMKEKGDIPEGYSVSREKKERFSLILESASTNQTSMYLCASSSPTTRLFGPGTRLTVT.

The chain joins TRBV9 to TRBJ2-2; 7 positions agree with TRBD2. V shed 0 bases, J shed 1 base, and the junction held 3 bases outside the gene matches. The CDR3 is 16 amino acids. CDR1 and CDR2 from the germline V gene are SGDLS and YYNGEE. CDR3 region: CASSVAGGGNTGELFF. DNA for the CDR3: TGTGCCAGCAGCGTAGCGGGCGGGGGGAACACCGGGGAGCTGTTTTTT.

The CDR3 nucleotides are TGTGCCAGCAGTTCCGTAGAATCCGGGGAGCTGTTTTTT. Its translation: CASSSVESGELFF. The rearrangement links TRBV6-6 to TRBJ2-2; the D is unclear. This CDR3 has 13 amino acids. Trimming cost V 4 bases and J 6 bases, with 9 bases left between them. CDR1 MNHNY and CDR2 SVGAGI come from the germline V gene (reference sequence).